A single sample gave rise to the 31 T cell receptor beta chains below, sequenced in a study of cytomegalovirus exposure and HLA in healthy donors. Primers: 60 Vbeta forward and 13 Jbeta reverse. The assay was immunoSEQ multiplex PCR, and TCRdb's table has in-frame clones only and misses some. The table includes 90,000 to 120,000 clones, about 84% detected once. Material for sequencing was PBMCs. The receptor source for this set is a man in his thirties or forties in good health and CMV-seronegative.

The CDR3 is CASRTGGYGYTF. In DNA form, the CDR3 reads TGCGCCAGCCGTACAGGGGGCTATGGCTACACCTTC. The rearrangement links TRBV5-1 to TRBJ1-2; 8 bases map to TRBD1. The CDR3 loop spans 12 amino acids. V was pared by 7 bases and J by 4 bases, with 3 bases of the junction left unmatched. Looked up from germline, CDR1 is SGHRS and CDR2 is YFSETQ.

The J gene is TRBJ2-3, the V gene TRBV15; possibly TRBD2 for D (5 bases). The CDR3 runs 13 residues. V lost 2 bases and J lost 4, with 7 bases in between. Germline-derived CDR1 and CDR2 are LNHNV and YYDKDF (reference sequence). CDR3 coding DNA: TGTGCCACCAGCAGACTAGCTTCAGATACGCAGTATTTT. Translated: CATSRLASDTQYF.

CDR3 sequence: CASSQDVAYEQYF. Here the CDR3 DNA reads TGCGCCAGCAGCCAAGATGTAGCCTACGAGCAGTACTTC. This chain joins TRBV4-1 and TRBJ2-7; no clear D. This CDR3 contains 13 residues. The V and J ends lost 0 bases and 2 bases respectively, with 5 bases between them. The germline CDR1 and CDR2 sequences are MGHRA and YSYEKL.

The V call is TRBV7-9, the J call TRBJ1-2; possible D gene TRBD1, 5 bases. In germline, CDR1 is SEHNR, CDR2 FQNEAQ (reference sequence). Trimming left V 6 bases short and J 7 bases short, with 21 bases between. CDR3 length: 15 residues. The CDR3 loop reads CASRPDQRGVGGYTF. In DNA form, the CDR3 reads TGTGCCAGCAGACCGGACCAGCGGGGGGTAGGTGGCTACACCTTC.

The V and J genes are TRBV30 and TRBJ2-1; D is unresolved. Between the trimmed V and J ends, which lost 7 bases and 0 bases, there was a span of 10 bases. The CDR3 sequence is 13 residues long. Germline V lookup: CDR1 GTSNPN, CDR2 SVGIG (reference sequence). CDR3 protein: CASQASSYNEQFF. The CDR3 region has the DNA TGTGCCTCCCAAGCTAGCTCCTACAATGAGCAGTTCTTC.

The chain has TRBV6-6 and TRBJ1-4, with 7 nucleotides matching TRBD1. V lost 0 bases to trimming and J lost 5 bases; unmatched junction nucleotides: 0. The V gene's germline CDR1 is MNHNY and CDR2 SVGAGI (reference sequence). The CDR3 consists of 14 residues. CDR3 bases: TGTGCCAGCAGTTACTCGGGACAGAATGAAAAACTGTTTTTT. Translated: CASSYSGQNEKLFF.

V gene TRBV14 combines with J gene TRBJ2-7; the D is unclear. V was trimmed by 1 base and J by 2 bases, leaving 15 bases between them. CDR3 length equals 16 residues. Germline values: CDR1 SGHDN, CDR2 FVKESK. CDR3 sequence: CASSQGEILPPYEQYF. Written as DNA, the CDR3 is TGTGCCAGCAGCCAAGGAGAGATCCTCCCCCCCTACGAGCAGTACTTC. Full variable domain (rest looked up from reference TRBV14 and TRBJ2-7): EAGVTQFPSHSVIEKGQTVTLRCDPISGHDNLYWYRRVMGKEIKFLLHFVKESKQDESGMPNNRFLAERTGGTYSTLKVQPAELEDSGVYFCASSQGEILPPYEQYFGPGTRLTVT.

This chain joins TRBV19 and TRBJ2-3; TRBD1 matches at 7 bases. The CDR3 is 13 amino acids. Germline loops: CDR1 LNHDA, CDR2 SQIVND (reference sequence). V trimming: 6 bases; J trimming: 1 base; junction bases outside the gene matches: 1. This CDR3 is CASRGTGTDTQYF. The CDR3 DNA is TGTGCCAGTAGAGGGACAGGCACAGATACGCAGTATTTT.

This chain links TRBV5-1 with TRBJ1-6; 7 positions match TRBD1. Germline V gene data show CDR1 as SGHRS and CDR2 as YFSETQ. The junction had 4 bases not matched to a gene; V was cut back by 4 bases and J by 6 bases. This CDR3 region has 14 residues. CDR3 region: CASSQGQTNSPLHF. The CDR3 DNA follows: TGCGCCAGCAGCCAGGGACAGACTAATTCACCCCTCCACTTT.

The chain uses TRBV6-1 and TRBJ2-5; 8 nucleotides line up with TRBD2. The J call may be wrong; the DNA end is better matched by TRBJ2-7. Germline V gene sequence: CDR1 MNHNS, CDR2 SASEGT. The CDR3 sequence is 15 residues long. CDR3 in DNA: TGTGCCAGCAGCCCCGGCGGGGGGAAGAGCTACGAGCAGTACTTC. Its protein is CASSPGGGKSYEQYF.

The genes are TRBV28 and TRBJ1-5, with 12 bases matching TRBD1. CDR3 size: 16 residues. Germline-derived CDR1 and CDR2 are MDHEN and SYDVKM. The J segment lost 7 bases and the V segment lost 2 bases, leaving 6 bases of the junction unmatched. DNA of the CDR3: TGTGCCAGCAGTTTAACCGGGACAGGGGGCGGGCAGCCCCAGCATTTT. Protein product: CASSLTGTGGGQPQHF.

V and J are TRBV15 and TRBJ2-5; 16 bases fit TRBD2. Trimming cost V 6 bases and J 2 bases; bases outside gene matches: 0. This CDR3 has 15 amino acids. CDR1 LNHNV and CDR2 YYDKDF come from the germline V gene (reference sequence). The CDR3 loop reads CATRGLAGGQETQYF. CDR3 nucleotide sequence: TGTGCCACCAGGGGACTAGCGGGGGGGCAAGAGACCCAGTACTTC.

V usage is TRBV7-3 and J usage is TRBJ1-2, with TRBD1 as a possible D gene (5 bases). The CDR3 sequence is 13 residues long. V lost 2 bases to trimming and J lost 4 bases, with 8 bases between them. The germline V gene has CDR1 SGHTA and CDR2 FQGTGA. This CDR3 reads CASSLGGGYGYTF. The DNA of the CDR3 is TGTGCCAGCAGCTTAGGGGGAGGCTATGGCTACACCTTC. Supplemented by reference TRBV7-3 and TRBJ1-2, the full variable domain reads GAGVSQTPSNKVTEKGKYVELRCDPISGHTALYWYRQSLGQGPEFLIYFQGTGAADDSGLPNDRFFAVRPEGSVSTLKIQRTERGDSAVYLCASSLGGGYGYTFGSGTRLTVV.

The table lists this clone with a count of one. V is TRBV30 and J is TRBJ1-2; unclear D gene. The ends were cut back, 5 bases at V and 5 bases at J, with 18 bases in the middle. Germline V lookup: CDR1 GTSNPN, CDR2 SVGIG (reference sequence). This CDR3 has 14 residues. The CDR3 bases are TGTGCCTGGCGCGATTTTCTAGCGGAATATGGCTACACCTTC. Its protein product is CAWRDFLAEYGYTF.

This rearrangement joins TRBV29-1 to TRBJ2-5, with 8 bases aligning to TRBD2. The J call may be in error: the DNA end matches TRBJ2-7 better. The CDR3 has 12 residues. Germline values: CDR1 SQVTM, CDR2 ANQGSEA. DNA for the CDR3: TGCAGCGTTGAAAGCGGGAGCTACGAGCAGTACTTC. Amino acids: CSVESGSYEQYF.

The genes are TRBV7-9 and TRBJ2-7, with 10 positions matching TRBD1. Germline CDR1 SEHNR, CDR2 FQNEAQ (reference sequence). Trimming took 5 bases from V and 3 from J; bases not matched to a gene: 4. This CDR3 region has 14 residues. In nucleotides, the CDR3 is TGTGCCAGCAGCCCCCGGGACAGGGGCTACGAGCAGTACTTC. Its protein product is CASSPRDRGYEQYF.

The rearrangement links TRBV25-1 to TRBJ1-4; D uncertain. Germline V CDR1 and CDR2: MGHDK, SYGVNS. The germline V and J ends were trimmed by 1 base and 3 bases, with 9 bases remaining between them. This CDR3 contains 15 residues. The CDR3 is CASSELGAANEKLFF. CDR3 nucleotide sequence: TGTGCCAGCAGTGAATTGGGTGCGGCTAATGAAAAACTGTTTTTT.

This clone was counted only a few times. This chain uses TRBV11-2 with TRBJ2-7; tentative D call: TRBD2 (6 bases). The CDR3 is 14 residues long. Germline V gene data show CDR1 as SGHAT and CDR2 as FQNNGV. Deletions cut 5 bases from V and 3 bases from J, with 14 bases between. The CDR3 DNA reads TGTGCCAGCAGCGTTGGGACTTTCGGCTACGAGCAGTACTTC. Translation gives CASSVGTFGYEQYF.

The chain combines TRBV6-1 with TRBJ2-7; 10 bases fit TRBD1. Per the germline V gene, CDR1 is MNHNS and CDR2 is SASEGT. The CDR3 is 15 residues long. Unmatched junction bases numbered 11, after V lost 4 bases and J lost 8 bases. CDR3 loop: CASSGTGTGVYKQYF. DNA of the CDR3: TGTGCCAGCAGTGGAACCGGGACAGGGGTTTACAAGCAGTACTTC.

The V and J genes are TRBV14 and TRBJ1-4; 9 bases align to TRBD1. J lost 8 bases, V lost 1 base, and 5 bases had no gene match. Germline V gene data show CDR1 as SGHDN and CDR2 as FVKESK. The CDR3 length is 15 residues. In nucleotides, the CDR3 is TGTGCCAGCAGCCAAGGGGACAGGGTGCAAGAAAAACTGTTTTTT. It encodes CASSQGDRVQEKLFF.

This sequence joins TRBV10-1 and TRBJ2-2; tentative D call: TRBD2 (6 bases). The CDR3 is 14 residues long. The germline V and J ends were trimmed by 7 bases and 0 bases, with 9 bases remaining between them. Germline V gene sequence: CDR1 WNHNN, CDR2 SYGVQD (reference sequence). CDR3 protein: CASKSGSNTGELFF. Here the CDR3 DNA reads TGCGCCAGCAAAAGCGGGTCGAACACCGGGGAGCTGTTTTTT.

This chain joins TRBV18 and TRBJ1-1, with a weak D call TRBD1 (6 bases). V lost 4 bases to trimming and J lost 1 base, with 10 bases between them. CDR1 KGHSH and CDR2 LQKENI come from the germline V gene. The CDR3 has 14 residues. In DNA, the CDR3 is TGTGCCAGCTCACAATCGGGACAGAACACTGAAGCTTTCTTT. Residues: CASSQSGQNTEAFF.

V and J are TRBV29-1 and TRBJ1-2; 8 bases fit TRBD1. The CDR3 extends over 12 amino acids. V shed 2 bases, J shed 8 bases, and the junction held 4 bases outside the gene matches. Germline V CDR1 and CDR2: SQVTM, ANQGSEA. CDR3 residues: CSVERTGLGYTF. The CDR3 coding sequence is TGCAGCGTTGAACGGACAGGGTTAGGCTACACCTTC.

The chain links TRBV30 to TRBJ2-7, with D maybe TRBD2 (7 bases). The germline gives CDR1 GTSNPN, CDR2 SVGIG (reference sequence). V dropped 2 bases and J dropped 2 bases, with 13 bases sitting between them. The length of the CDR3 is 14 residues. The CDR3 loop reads CAWSRGGGAYEQYF. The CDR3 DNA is TGTGCCTGGAGTCGAGGGGGGGGAGCCTACGAGCAGTACTTC.

CDR3: CARTRTGDNSPLHF. The CDR3 region has the DNA TGTGCCAGGACCCGGACAGGGGATAATTCACCCCTCCACTTT. This rearrangement joins TRBV21-1 to TRBJ1-6; the tabulated D call, TRBD1, remains unverified against the DNA. TRBV21-1 is labeled a pseudogene. The CDR3 runs to 14 residues.

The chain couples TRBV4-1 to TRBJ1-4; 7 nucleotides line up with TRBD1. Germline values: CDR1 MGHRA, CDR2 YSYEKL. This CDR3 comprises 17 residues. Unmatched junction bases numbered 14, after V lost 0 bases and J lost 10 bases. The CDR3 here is CASSQEGSGGGAGKLFF. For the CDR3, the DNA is TGCGCCAGCAGCCAAGAGGGTTCGGGAGGGGGCGCCGGAAAACTGTTTTTT.

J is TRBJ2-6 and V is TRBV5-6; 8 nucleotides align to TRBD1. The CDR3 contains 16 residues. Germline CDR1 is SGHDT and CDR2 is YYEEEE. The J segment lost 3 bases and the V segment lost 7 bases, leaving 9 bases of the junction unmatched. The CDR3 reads CASLSQGAGGANVLTF. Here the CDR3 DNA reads TGTGCCAGCCTTAGTCAGGGGGCAGGTGGGGCCAACGTCCTGACTTTC.

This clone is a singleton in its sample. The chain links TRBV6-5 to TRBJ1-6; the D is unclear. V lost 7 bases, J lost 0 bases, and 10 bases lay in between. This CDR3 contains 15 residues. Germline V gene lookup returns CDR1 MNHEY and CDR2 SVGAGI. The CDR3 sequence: CASTSQSSYNSPLHF. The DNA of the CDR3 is TGTGCCAGCACCTCACAAAGCTCCTATAATTCACCCCTCCACTTT.

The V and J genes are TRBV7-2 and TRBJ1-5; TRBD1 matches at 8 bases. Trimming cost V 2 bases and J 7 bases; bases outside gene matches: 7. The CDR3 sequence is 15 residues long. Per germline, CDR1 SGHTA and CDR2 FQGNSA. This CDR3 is CASSLRAGGQQPQHF. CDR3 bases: TGTGCCAGCAGCTTAAGGGCAGGGGGCCAACAGCCCCAGCATTTT.

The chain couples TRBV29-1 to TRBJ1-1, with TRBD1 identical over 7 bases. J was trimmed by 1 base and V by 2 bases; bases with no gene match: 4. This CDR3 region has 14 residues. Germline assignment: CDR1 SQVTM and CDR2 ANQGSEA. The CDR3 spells CSVETGAGNTEAFF. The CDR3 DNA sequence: TGCAGCGTTGAAACAGGGGCGGGGAACACTGAAGCTTTCTTT.

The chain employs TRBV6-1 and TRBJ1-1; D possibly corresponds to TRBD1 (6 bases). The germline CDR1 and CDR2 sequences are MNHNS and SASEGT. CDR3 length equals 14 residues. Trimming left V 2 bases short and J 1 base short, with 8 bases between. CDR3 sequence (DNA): TGTGCCAGCAGTGAAATGGGACAGAACACTGAAGCTTTCTTT. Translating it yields CASSEMGQNTEAFF.